Each of the 7 T cell receptor beta chains below was sequenced from the same sample in a study of T cell responses to AZD1222 COVID-19 vaccine. Using immunoSEQ multiplex PCR, the repertoire was profiled, and TCRdb retains in-frame clones only, with some absent. The data show roughly 96,000 clones, around nine tenths seen once. The sequenced sample was peripheral blood, obtained on day 0 of AZD1222 vaccination. The receptors derive from an adult in good health.

This chain links TRBV5-1 with TRBJ2-1, with D unclear. The CDR3 has 14 amino acids. Per germline, CDR1 SGHRS and CDR2 YFSETQ. V dropped 0 bases and J dropped 6 bases, with 10 bases sitting between them. In nucleotides, the CDR3 is TGCGCCAGCAGCTTGGAGCCCGCAGCCAATGAGCAGTTCTTC. Translation: CASSLEPAANEQFF.

The chain has TRBV5-6 and TRBJ2-1; D unclear. Germline lookup yields CDR1 SGHDT and CDR2 YYEEEE. This CDR3 has 18 residues. Trimming took 1 base from V and 3 from J, leaving 20 bases between them. The CDR3 here is CASSLHGWNGPFYNEQFF. DNA for the CDR3: TGTGCCAGCAGCTTGCATGGTTGGAATGGCCCATTCTACAATGAGCAGTTCTTC.

The chain links TRBV28 to TRBJ1-2, with TRBD1 matching over 7 bases. Germline CDR1 is MDHEN and CDR2 is SYDVKM. The ends lost 6 bases at V and 7 bases at J; junction bases unmatched: 8. CDR3 length: 13 amino acids. The CDR3 DNA reads TGTGCCAGCAGACTAAGACAGGGTCTTGGCTACACCTTC. It translates to CASRLRQGLGYTF.

V gene TRBV5-1 combines with J gene TRBJ2-7, with 8 bases lining up with TRBD1. The CDR3 has 14 residues. CDR1 is SGHRS and CDR2 is YFSETQ in the germline V gene. V was pared by 3 bases and J by 5 bases, with 7 bases of the junction left unmatched. CDR3 amino acids: CASSSGQGSHEQYF. The CDR3 region has the DNA TGCGCCAGCAGCTCTGGACAGGGATCCCACGAGCAGTACTTC.

The V gene is TRBV5-1, the J gene TRBJ1-6; TRBD1 matches at 8 bases. CDR3 length equals 16 residues. With 4 bases clipped from V and 7 bases from J, the junction kept 10 bases outside the gene matches. Germline CDR1 SGHRS, CDR2 YFSETQ. CDR3 sequence reads: CASSTILTGGNSPLHF. The CDR3 bases are TGCGCCAGCAGCACGATACTAACAGGGGGGAATTCACCCCTCCACTTT.

This chain uses TRBV28 with TRBJ2-1; D remains unclear. This CDR3 spans 14 amino acids. CDR1 is MDHEN, CDR2 SYDVKM, per germline. Trimming pared 8 bases from V and 2 bases from J, leaving 13 bases between. The CDR3: CASRTDQPYNEQFF. The CDR3 bases are TGTGCCAGCCGCACCGACCAACCCTACAATGAGCAGTTCTTC.

The chain combines TRBV7-9 with TRBJ1-1; D remains unclear. Looked up from germline, CDR1 is SEHNR and CDR2 is FQNEAQ (reference sequence). The CDR3 is made up of 12 amino acids. Trimming removed 5 bases at V and 0 bases at J, with 4 bases between. CDR3 loop: CASSPMNTEAFF. CDR3 nucleotide sequence: TGTGCCAGCAGCCCTATGAACACTGAAGCTTTCTTT.